This TCR beta chain comes out of a study of identical twins. Study-wide results and limits: Not following the same donors, the study drew its conclusions from cross-sectional statistical analysis. Model-predicted out-of-frame TCR alpha sharing fell below observed values in monozygotic twins.

The CDR3 loop spans 16 amino acids. From germline, CDR1 is LGHDT and CDR2 YNNKEL (reference sequence). The germline V and J ends were trimmed by 3 bases and 0 bases, with 12 bases remaining between them. Note on this clonotype: Its antigen is as yet unknown.

In TCRdb, the 5' RACE reads were re-called with MiXCR into one record per CDR3 protein. The table shows 640,000 or so distinct CDR3 sequences, with around 6% occurring only once. The source is a man aged 18 to 29 in good health. Sequenced sample: naive T cells sorted from blood. The V call is TRBV3-1, the J call TRBJ2-1, with D possibly being TRBD2 (5 bases). The CDR3 region is CASSQTIGSSYNEQFF. The CDR3, as DNA: TGTGCCAGCAGCCAGACAATTGGGAGCTCCTACAATGAGCAGTTCTTC.